Included here is one T cell receptor beta chain sequence, with context. Participants, about 18 to 90 years old, spanned more than 20 US areas. Participant reports of clinical history set cohort assignment. Sequencing used immunoSEQ multiplex PCR; TCRdb keeps in-frame clones, though not all of them. The sample carries over 350,000 clones, 70% to 90% recorded once. This entry comes from a study of blood T cell repertoires in COVID-19. As for the study in general: Collection of acute and convalescent COVID-19 samples took place in the United States, Italy and Spain.

J gave up 1 base and V 3 bases, and 4 bases lay outside the gene matches. The V gene's germline CDR1 is LGHNA and CDR2 YSLEER. The CDR3 is 16 residues long. The sequenced sample consisted of PBMCs or T cells enriched from blood (not recorded which). The source of this sequence is a young woman with acute COVID-19. V gene TRBV4-3 combines with J gene TRBJ2-7; 12 bases are shared with TRBD2. CDR3 in amino acids: CASSQETSGGSYEQYF. The CDR3 DNA follows: TGCGCCAGCAGCCAGGAGACTAGCGGGGGATCCTACGAGCAGTACTTC.